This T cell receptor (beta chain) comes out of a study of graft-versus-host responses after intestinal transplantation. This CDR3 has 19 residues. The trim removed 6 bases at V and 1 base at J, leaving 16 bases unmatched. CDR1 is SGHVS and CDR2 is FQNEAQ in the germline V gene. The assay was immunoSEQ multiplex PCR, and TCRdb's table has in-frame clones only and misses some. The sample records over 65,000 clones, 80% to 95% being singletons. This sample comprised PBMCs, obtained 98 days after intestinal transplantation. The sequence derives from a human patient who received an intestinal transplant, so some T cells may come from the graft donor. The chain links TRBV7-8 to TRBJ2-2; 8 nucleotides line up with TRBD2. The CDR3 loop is CASRGRGLAGERNTGELFF. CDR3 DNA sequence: TGTGCCAGCAGGGGACGGGGGCTAGCGGGCGAACGGAACACCGGGGAGCTGTTTTTT.